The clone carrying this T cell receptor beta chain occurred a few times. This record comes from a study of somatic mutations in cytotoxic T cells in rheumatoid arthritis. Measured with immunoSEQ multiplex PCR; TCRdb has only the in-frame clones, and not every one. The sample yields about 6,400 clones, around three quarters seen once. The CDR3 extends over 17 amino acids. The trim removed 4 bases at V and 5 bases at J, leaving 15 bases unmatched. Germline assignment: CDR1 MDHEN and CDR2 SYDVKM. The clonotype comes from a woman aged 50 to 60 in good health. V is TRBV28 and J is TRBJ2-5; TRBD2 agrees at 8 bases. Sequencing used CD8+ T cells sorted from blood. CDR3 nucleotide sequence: TGTGCCAGCAGTTCCCGAAAAGAGCGGGGGCCTACGGAGACCCAGTACTTC. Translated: CASSSRKERGPTETQYF.